These 21 T cell receptor beta chains were all obtained from the same sample, sequenced in a study of immune cell composition in non-small cell lung cancer. Normal lung was sampled as far from the tumour as possible, at least 3 cm. Clones were sequenced by immunoSEQ multiplex PCR, and TCRdb holds only the in-frame ones, with some missing. This sample has fewer than 3,500 clones, with about 80% found just once. The sample consisted of non-adjacent lung tissue. The origin of the receptors is a human donor with non-small cell lung cancer.

This chain connects TRBV7-6 to TRBJ2-2; TRBD2 might be the D (5 bases). Germline V gene sequence: CDR1 SGHVS, CDR2 FNYEAQ. The CDR3 totals 16 residues. V was shortened by 2 bases and J by 0 bases, with 10 bases between the two germline ends. The CDR3 DNA follows: TGTGCCAGCAGCTTAAGTGGACTGACGAACACCGGGGAGCTGTTTTTT. Encoded protein: CASSLSGLTNTGELFF.

Relative to its sample, this clone is large. The rearrangement joins TRBV6-6 to TRBJ2-7, with D tentatively TRBD2 (5 bases). CDR1 is MNHNY, CDR2 SVGAGI, per germline (reference sequence). Trimming took 10 bases from V and 5 from J, leaving 15 bases between them. The CDR3 contains 12 residues. The CDR3 nucleotides are TGTGCCACCGGGATACCTTCGGACGAGCAGTACTTC. Amino acids: CATGIPSDEQYF.

This clone is large. This chain joins TRBV5-1 and TRBJ1-4; the match to TRBD1 covers 7 bases. Germline assignment: CDR1 SGHRS and CDR2 YFSETQ. This CDR3 has 16 residues. Trimming took 4 bases from V and 0 from J; bases not matched to a gene: 6. In DNA, the CDR3 is TGCGCCAGCAGCGAGGGGACAGTTCCAACTAATGAAAAACTGTTTTTT. This codes for CASSEGTVPTNEKLFF.

The J gene is TRBJ2-3, the V gene TRBV5-1, with 9 bases lining up with TRBD1. In germline, CDR1 is SGHRS, CDR2 YFSETQ. Trimming at V came to 4 bases and at J to 3 bases, leaving 6 bases not matched to a gene. This CDR3 is 15 amino acids long. CDR3 sequence (DNA): TGCGCCAGCAGCCGCACAGGGGGCAGTACAGATACGCAGTATTTT. This gives the protein CASSRTGGSTDTQYF.

The rearrangement uses TRBV5-1 and TRBJ2-3; D unclear. This CDR3 has 13 amino acids. With 4 bases removed from V and 1 base from J, the gap between germline ends came to 7 bases. Germline V lookup: CDR1 SGHRS, CDR2 YFSETQ. The CDR3 DNA is TGCGCCAGCAGCCTCCAGGGCACAGATACGCAGTATTTT. Amino acid sequence: CASSLQGTDTQYF.

V and J are TRBV2 and TRBJ2-1; a possible D gene is TRBD2 (5 bases). This CDR3 comprises 12 residues. Looked up from germline, CDR1 is SNHLY and CDR2 is FYNNEI. V lost 8 bases and J 5 bases, leaving 10 bases between the germline ends. This CDR3 reads CASGRENNEQFF. CDR3 nucleotide sequence: TGTGCCAGCGGGAGAGAAAACAATGAGCAGTTCTTC. The full variable domain, its missing parts supplied by reference TRBV2 and TRBJ2-1, is EPEVTQTPSHQVTQMGQEVILRCVPISNHLYFYWYRQILGQKVEFLVSFYNNEISEKSEIFDDQFSVERPDGSNFTLKIRSTKLEDSAMYFCASGRENNEQFFGPGTRLTVL.

This chain joins TRBV4-1 and TRBJ2-7, with D perhaps matching TRBD2 (6 bases). V lost 5 bases, J lost 5 bases, and 22 bases lay in between. This CDR3 has 16 residues. The germline V gene has CDR1 MGHRA and CDR2 YSYEKL. Written as DNA, the CDR3 is TGCGCCAGCAGCGAAGGCTCAGGGACTTTCTTGGACGAGCAGTACTTC. Translating it yields CASSEGSGTFLDEQYF.

The V and J genes are TRBV18 and TRBJ2-1, with D possibly TRBD2 on 6 matching bases. The CDR3 has 13 amino acids. In germline, CDR1 is KGHSH, CDR2 LQKENI. V shed 6 bases and J shed 5 bases, with 11 bases lying between them. CDR3 region: CASSSEGHNEQFF. CDR3 DNA: TGTGCCAGCTCGTCGGAGGGGCACAATGAGCAGTTCTTC.

The rearrangement uses TRBV28 and TRBJ1-2; 8 nucleotides agree with TRBD1. Unmatched junction bases numbered 14, after V lost 10 bases and J lost 7 bases. The CDR3 loop spans 14 amino acids. The germline V gene has CDR1 MDHEN and CDR2 SYDVKM. CDR3 bases: TGTGCCATTAACCCCCCAGGGGGCGGCGGTGGCTACACCTTC. Its protein is CAINPPGGGGGYTF.

This clone was detected once. The CDR3 ends on some other residue instead of the conserved phenylalanine or tryptophan, so this is likely a read error. The limits of the CDR3 on the DNA are not certain, so only TCRdb's listed CDR3 is given. The chain combines TRBV5-5 with TRBJ2-7; TRBD2 was called by the table and not checked on the DNA. In germline, CDR1 is SGHKS, CDR2 YYEKEE (reference sequence). The CDR3 sequence runs 13 residues, both termini included. The CDR3: CASSTGTSGGPSL.

This chain joins TRBV7-2 and TRBJ1-4; TRBD1 aligns across 8 bases. The CDR3 sequence is 13 residues long. Per germline, CDR1 SGHTA and CDR2 FQGNSA. V trimming: 5 bases; J trimming: 7 bases; junction bases outside the gene matches: 3. The CDR3, as DNA: TGTGCCAGCAGCAAAGACAGGGGTGAAAAACTGTTTTTT. It yields the protein CASSKDRGEKLFF.

The chain couples TRBV2 to TRBJ2-3; a weak D match, TRBD2 (5 bases). Germline V gene sequence: CDR1 SNHLY, CDR2 FYNNEI. Trimming took 4 bases from V and 6 from J, leaving 5 bases between them. CDR3 length equals 11 residues. The CDR3 bases are TGTGCCAGCAGTGCGGGGGATACGCAGTATTTT. Protein: CASSAGDTQYF.

J is TRBJ2-7 and V is TRBV28, with 8 nucleotides matching TRBD1. From germline, CDR1 is MDHEN and CDR2 SYDVKM. Losses at the gene ends were 4 bases for V and 6 bases for J; bases not matched to a gene: 11. CDR3 length: 15 residues. For the CDR3, the DNA is TGTGCCAGCAGTTCGCCCTGGACAGGGTATTCCGAGCAGTACTTC. Translation: CASSSPWTGYSEQYF.

The rearrangement joins TRBV7-2 to TRBJ2-7; 9 nucleotides agree with TRBD2. Unmatched junction bases numbered 9, after V lost 5 bases and J lost 4 bases. The CDR3 runs to 15 residues. Germline V lookup: CDR1 SGHTA, CDR2 FQGNSA. The DNA of the CDR3 is TGTGCCAGCAGCGAGACTAGCGGCCTCCATTACGAGCAGTACTTC. Translating it yields CASSETSGLHYEQYF.

The chain uses TRBV19 and TRBJ2-1, with a tentative D call TRBD2 (5 bases). The CDR3 runs 13 residues. V was pared by 1 base and J by 8 bases, with 9 bases between. Germline V gives CDR1 LNHDA, CDR2 SQIVND (reference sequence). The CDR3 sequence is CASSIGLADEQFF. In nucleotides, the CDR3 is TGTGCCAGTAGTATAGGCCTAGCCGATGAGCAGTTCTTC.

The chain carries TRBV10-3 and TRBJ2-3; weak D call: TRBD2 (6 bases). Germline values: CDR1 ENHRY, CDR2 SYGVKD. This CDR3 region has 15 residues. Trimming removed 0 bases at V and 4 bases at J, with 11 bases between. In nucleotides, the CDR3 is TGTGCCATCAGTGAGTCTGAGGGAGGCGCAGATACGCAGTATTTT. Amino acids: CAISESEGGADTQYF.

The chain links TRBV11-2 to TRBJ2-1, with 7 bases that match TRBD2. The V and J ends lost 7 bases and 1 base, in that order; junction bases with no gene match: 7. The CDR3 is made up of 15 amino acids. CDR1 is SGHAT and CDR2 is FQNNGV in the germline V gene. For the CDR3, the DNA is TGTGCCAGCACCCCCCCCGGGGGGTCCTACAATGAGCAGTTCTTC. Translation gives CASTPPGGSYNEQFF.

This clone was seen a few times. The chain uses TRBV28 and TRBJ1-1; D may be TRBD1 (5 bases). V was cut by 3 bases and J by 0 bases, with 14 bases left in between. CDR3 length: 16 residues. The germline CDR1 and CDR2 sequences are MDHEN and SYDVKM. For the CDR3, the DNA is TGTGCCAGCAGTTTTTGGGAGGAGGGGATGAACACTGAAGCTTTCTTT. It codes for CASSFWEEGMNTEAFF.

This clone was seen a few times. The chain uses TRBV14 and TRBJ2-7; 10 nucleotides line up with TRBD2. This CDR3 has 15 residues. With V trimmed by 1 base and J by 7 bases, 7 bases remained unmatched. CDR1 is SGHDN and CDR2 is FVKESK in the germline V gene. The CDR3 protein is CASSQGLAGVWEQYF. DNA for the CDR3: TGTGCCAGCAGCCAAGGCCTAGCGGGAGTGTGGGAGCAGTACTTC.

V usage is TRBV12-5 and J usage is TRBJ2-7; the match to TRBD1 covers 9 bases. Per the germline V gene, CDR1 is LGHNT and CDR2 is FRNRAP. Losses at the gene ends were 3 bases for V and 1 base for J; bases not matched to a gene: 7. CDR3 length: 16 residues. The CDR3 bases are TGTGCTAGTGGTTTAGCCGTACAGGGGGCGTCCTACGAGCAGTACTTC. Protein: CASGLAVQGASYEQYF.

In the case of this clone: One end of the junction fails to match germline, which may point to a read error. The chain carries TRBV6-5 and TRBJ2-2; 10 bases agree with TRBD2. This CDR3 has 15 amino acids. Germline V gene data show CDR1 as MNHEY and CDR2 as SVGAGI. The CDR3 DNA is TGTGCCAGCAGTTACGGGACTAGCGAACACCGGGGAGCTGTTTTT. It codes for CASSYGTSEHRGAVF.